What follows describes a single TCR beta chain. The data were obtained in a study of blood T cell repertoires in COVID-19. As for the study in general: Nucleic acid was either cDNA or gDNA, and it came from T cells, B-cell-depleted T cells, or PBMCs.

CDR1 SGHNT and CDR2 YYREEE come from the germline V gene (reference sequence). The V segment lost 4 bases and the J segment 4 bases; nucleotides outside the gene matches: 6. This CDR3 is built from 14 residues. Generated by immunoSEQ multiplex PCR, the TCRdb table keeps only in-frame clones and is missing some. The data show approximately 30,000 clones, roughly 90% seen once. Sequencing was done on a sample of peripheral blood. This TCR derives from a human donor in a cohort sampled during active COVID-19. The chain uses TRBV5-4 and TRBJ1-2; TRBD1 agrees at 8 bases. The CDR3 is CASSRDRGAYGYTF. The DNA of the CDR3 is TGTGCCAGCAGCCGAGACAGGGGCGCCTATGGCTACACCTTC.